This TCR beta chain came from a study of T cell clonotyping in hematopoietic cell transplantation. Overall study results and limits: Graft donor and pretransplant recipient Inverse Simpson Index values predicted broader posttransplant TCR diversity. At the given depth, recipient repertoires were over 95% de novo clonotypes.

The time point was: recipient sample about 28 days before transplant, after cytoreduction. This clone was detected only once. Its specificity is not known. The table came from immunoSEQ multiplex PCR; TCRdb's copy has only in-frame clones and leaves some out. The sample holds about 27,000 clones; 60% to 80% are singletons and the top ten take approximately 6.2%. This TCR was recovered from a man aged 50 to 59 with myelodysplastic syndrome. Some clones in this sample may be carry-over from other donors' samples. The sample here was peripheral blood mononuclear cells, taken before stem cell transplant.

Here the CDR3 DNA reads TGCGCCAGCAGCTTGGGTCCGGTAACGAACACCGGGGAGCTGTTTTTT. Its protein product is CASSLGPVTNTGELFF. The rearrangement uses TRBV5-1 and TRBJ2-2; no clear D gene. Trimming shortened V by 0 bases and J by 0 bases, and 9 bases separated the two germline ends. The length of the CDR3 is 16 residues. Germline values: CDR1 SGHRS, CDR2 YFSETQ.